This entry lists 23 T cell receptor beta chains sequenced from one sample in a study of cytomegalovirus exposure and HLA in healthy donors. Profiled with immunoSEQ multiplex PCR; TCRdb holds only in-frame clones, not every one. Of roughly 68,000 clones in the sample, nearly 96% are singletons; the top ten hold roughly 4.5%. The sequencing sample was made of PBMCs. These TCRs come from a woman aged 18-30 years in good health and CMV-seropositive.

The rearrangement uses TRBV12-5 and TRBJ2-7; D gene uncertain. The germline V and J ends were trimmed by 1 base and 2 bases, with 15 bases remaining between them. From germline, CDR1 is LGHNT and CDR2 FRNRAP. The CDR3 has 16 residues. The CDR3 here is CASGLGTVGFAYEQYF. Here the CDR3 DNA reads TGTGCTAGTGGTTTGGGAACGGTCGGGTTCGCCTACGAGCAGTACTTC.

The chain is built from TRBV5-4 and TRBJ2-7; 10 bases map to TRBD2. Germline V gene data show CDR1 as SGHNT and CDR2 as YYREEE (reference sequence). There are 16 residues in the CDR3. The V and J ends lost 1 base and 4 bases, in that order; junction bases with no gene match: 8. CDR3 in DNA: TGTGCCAGCAGCTTGTCTACGACTAGCGGGCCTTACGAGCAGTACTTC. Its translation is CASSLSTTSGPYEQYF. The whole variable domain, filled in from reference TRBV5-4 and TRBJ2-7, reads ETGVTQSPTHLIKTRGQQVTLRCSSQSGHNTVSWYQQALGQGPQFIFQYYREEENGRGNFPPRFSGLQFPNYSSELNVNALELDDSALYLCASSLSTTSGPYEQYFGPGTRLTVT.

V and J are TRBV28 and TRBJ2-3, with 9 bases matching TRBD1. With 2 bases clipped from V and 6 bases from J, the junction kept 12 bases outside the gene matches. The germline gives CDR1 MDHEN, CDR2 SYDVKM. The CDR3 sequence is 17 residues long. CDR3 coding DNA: TGTGCCAGCAGTTTACTAGCGCCGACAGGGGGTCCTGATACGCAGTATTTT. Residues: CASSLLAPTGGPDTQYF.

CDR3 in DNA: TGTGCCAGCAGCTTATATCCCGGGACTACTGAGCAGTTCTTC. Protein product: CASSLYPGTTEQFF. This rearrangement joins TRBV7-2 to TRBJ2-1; 7 nucleotides agree with TRBD2. CDR3 length equals 14 residues. Germline values: CDR1 SGHTA, CDR2 FQGNSA. J lost 9 bases, V lost 2 bases, and 7 bases had no gene match.

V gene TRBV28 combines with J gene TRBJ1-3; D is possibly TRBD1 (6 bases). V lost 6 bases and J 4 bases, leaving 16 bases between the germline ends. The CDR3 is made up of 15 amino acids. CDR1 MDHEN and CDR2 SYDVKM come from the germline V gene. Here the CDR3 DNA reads TGTGCCAGCAGCGCAGACAGGACGGGAGGAAACACCATATATTTT. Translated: CASSADRTGGNTIYF.

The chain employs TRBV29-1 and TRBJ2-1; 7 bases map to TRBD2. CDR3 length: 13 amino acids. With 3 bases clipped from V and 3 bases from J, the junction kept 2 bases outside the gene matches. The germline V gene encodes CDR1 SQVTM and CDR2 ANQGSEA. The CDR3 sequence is CSVEGTIYNEQFF. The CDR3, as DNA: TGCAGCGTTGAGGGGACTATCTACAATGAGCAGTTCTTC.

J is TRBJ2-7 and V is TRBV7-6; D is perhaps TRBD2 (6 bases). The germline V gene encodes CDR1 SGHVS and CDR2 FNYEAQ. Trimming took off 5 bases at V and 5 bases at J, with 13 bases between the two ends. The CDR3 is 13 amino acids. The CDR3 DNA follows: TGTGCCAGCAGCGACCGTCCTAGCGACGAGCAGTACTTC. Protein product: CASSDRPSDEQYF.

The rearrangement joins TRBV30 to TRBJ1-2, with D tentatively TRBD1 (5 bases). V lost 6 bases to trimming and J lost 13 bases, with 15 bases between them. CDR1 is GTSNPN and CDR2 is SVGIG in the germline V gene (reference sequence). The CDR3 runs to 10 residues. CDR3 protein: CACKTVKLTF. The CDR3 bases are TGTGCCTGCAAGACAGTAAAACTCACCTTC. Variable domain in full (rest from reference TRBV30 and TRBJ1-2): SQTIHQWPATLVQPVGSPLSLECTVEGTSNPNLYWYRQAAGRGLQLLFYSVGIGQISSEVPQNLSASRPQDRQFILSSKKLLLSDSGFYLCACKTVKLTFGSGTRLTVV.

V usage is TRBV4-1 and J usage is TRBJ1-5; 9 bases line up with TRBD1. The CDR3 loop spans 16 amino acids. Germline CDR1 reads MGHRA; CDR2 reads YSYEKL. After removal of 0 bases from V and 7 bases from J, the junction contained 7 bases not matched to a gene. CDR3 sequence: CASSQEGTGLTQPQHF. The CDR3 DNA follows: TGCGCCAGCAGCCAAGAGGGGACAGGGTTGACACAGCCCCAGCATTTT.

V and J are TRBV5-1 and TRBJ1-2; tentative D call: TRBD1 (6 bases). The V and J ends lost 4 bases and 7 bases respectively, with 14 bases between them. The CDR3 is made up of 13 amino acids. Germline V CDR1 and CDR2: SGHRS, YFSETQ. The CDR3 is CASSIPGVVGYTF. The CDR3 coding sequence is TGCGCCAGCAGCATTCCAGGGGTAGTTGGCTACACCTTC.

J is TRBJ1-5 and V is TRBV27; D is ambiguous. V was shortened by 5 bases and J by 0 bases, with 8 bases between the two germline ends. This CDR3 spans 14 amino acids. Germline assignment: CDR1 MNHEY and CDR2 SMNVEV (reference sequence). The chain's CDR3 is CASSTGSSNQPQHF. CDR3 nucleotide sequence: TGTGCCAGCAGTACCGGGAGTAGCAATCAGCCCCAGCATTTT.

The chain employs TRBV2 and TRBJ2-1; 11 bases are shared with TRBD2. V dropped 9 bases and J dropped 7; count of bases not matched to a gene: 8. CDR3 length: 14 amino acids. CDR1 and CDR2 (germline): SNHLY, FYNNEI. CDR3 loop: CARTTSGSLNEQFF. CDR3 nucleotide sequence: TGTGCCAGGACTACTAGCGGGAGTCTGAATGAGCAGTTCTTC.

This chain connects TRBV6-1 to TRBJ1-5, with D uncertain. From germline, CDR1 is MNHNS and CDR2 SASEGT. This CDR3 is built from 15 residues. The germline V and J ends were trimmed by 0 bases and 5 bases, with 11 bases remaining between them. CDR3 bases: TGTGCCAGCAGTGAAGCGGGCTTCCCCTATCAGCCCCAGCATTTT. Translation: CASSEAGFPYQPQHF.

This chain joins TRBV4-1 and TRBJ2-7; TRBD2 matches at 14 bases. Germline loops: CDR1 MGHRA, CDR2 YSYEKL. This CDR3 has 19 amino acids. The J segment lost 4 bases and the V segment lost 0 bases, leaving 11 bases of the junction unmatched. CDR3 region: CASSQDKGLGTSGSYEQYF. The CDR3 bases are TGCGCCAGCAGCCAAGATAAAGGTCTTGGGACTAGCGGGAGTTACGAGCAGTACTTC.

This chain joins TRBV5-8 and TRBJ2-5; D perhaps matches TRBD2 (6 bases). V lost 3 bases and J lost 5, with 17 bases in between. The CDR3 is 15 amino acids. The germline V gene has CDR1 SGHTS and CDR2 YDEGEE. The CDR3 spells CASSSPWRGRETQYF. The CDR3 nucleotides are TGTGCCAGCAGCTCCCCGTGGAGGGGACGCGAGACCCAGTACTTC.

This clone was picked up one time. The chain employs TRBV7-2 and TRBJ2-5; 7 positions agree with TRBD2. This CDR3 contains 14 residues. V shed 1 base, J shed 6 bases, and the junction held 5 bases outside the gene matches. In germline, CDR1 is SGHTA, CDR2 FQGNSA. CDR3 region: CASSLGRERKTQYF. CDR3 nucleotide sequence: TGTGCCAGCAGCTTAGGGCGGGAGAGAAAGACCCAGTACTTC.

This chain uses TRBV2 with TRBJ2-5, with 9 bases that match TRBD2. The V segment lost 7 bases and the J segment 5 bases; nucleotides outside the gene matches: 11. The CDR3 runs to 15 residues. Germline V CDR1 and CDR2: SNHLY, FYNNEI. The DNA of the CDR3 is TGTGCCAGCAAGCAACTTAGCGGGAGTGGTGAGACCCAGTACTTC. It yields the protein CASKQLSGSGETQYF.

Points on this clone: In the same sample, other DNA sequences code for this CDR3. For the CDR3, the DNA is TGTGCCAGCAGCTCGAGCACAGATACGCAGTATTTT. This sequence encodes CASSSSTDTQYF. The rearrangement joins TRBV7-2 to TRBJ2-3, with D uncertain. In germline, CDR1 is SGHTA, CDR2 FQGNSA. V was pared by 4 bases and J by 0 bases, with 2 bases between. There are 12 residues in the CDR3. The whole variable domain, remainder taken from reference TRBV7-2 and TRBJ2-3, is GAGVSQSPSNKVTEKGKDVELRCDPISGHTALYWYRQSLGQGLEFLIYFQGNSAPDKSGLPSDRFSAERTGGSVSTLTIQRTQQEDSAVYLCASSSSTDTQYFGPGTRLTVL.

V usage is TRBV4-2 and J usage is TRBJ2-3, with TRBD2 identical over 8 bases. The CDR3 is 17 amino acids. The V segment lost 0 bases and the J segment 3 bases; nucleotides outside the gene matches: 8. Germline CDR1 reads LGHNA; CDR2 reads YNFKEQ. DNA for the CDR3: TGTGCCAGCAGCCAAGATCCCAGCGGGAGATCGACAGATACGCAGTATTTT. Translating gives CASSQDPSGRSTDTQYF.

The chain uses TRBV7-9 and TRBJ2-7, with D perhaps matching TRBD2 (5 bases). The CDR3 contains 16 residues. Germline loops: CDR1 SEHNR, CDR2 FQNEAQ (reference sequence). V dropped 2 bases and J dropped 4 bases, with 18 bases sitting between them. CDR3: CASSLPGLASGYEQYF. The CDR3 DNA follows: TGTGCCAGCAGCTTACCCGGGCTAGCCAGTGGGTACGAGCAGTACTTC.

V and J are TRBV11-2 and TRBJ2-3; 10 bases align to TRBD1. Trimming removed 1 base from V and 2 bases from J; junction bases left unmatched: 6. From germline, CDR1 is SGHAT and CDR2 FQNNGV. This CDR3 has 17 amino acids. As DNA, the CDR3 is TGTGCCAGCAGCTTAGTAGCCGGGACAGGGGCCACAGATACGCAGTATTTT. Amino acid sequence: CASSLVAGTGATDTQYF.

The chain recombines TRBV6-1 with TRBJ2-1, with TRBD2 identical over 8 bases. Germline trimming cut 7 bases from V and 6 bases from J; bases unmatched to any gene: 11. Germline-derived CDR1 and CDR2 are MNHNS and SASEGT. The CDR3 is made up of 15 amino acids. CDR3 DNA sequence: TGTGCCAGCACTACAGGGAGCGGGAGTCCCAATGAGCAGTTCTTC. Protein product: CASTTGSGSPNEQFF.

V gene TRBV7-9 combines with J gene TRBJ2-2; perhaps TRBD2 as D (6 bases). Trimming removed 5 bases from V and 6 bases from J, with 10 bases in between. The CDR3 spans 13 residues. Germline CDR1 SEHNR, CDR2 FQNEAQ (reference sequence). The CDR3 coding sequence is TGTGCCAGCAGCCTCCCGGGGGCCGGGGAGCTGTTTTTT. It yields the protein CASSLPGAGELFF.